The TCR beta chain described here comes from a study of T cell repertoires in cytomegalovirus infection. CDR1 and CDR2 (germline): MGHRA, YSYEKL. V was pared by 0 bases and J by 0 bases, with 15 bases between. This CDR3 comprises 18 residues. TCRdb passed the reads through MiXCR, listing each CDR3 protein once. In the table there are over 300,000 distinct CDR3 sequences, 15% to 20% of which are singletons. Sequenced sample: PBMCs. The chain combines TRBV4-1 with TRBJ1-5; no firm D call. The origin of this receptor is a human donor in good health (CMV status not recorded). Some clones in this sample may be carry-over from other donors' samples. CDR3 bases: TGCGCCAGCAGCCAAGACCCACCGACAAATTTTAGCAATCAGCCCCAGCATTTT. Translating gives CASSQDPPTNFSNQPQHF.